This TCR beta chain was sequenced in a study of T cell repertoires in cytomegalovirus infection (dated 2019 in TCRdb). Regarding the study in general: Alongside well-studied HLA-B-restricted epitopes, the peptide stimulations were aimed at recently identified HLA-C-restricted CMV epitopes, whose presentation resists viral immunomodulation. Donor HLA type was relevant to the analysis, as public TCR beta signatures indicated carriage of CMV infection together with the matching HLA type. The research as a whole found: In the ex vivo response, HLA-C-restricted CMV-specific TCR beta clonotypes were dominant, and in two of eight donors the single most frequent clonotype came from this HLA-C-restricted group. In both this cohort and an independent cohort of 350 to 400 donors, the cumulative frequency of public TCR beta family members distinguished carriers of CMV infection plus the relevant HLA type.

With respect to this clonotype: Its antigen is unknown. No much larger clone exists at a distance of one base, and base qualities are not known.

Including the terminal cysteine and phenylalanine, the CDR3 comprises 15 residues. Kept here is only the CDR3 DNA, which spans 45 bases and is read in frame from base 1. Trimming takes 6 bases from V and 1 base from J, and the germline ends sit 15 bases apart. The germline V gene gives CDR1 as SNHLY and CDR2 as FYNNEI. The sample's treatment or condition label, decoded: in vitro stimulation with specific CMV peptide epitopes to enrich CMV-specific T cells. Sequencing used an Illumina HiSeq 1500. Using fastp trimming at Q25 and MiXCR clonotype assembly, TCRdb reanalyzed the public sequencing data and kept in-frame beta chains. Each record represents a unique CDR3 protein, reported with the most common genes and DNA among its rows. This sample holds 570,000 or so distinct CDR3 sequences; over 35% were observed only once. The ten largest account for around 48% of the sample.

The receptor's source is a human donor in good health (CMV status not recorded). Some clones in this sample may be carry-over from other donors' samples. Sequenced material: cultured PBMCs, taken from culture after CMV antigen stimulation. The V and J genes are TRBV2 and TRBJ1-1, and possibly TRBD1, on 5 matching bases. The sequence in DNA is TGTGCCAGCAGAGTGGGAAGGGGCCGGAACACTGAAGCTTTCTTT. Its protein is CASRVGRGRNTEAFF. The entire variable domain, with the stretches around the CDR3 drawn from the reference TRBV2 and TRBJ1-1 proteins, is EPEVTQTPSHQVTQMGQEVILRCVPISNHLYFYWYRQILGQKVEFLVSFYNNEISEKSEIFDDQFSVERPDGSNFTLKIRSTKLEDSAMYFCASRVGRGRNTEAFFGQGTRLTVV.